A selection of T cell receptor beta chains follows, all from one sample in a study of PD-L1 blockade in urothelial cancer. Some clones are missing from TCRdb's copy, which holds only in-frame ones; the method was immunoSEQ multiplex PCR. The sample records around 51,000 clones, around 88% being singletons. The sample here was PBMCs, taken around atezolizumab (anti-PD-L1) treatment. The receptors come from a man in his sixties with urothelial cancer. Each CDR3 is given with its conserved first and last residue. D genes are given only for firm matches. Clone size is not always given. Where it is, it says once, few, many or a class for expanded clones.

clone size	D gene	V gene	J gene	CDR3 DNA	CDR3 protein
NA	NA	TRBV25-1	TRBJ1-5	TGTGCCAGCAGTGAATCGGGGTTGGGCAATCAGCCCCAGCATTTT	CASSESGLGNQPQHF
few	TRBD1	TRBV14	TRBJ1-2	TGTGCCAGCAGCCATGGACAGGTCTATGGCTACACCTTC	CASSHGQVYGYTF
NA	TRBD1	TRBV7-3	TRBJ2-1	TGTGCCAGCAGCCCCAATCGTGGGGGACAGTACAATGAGCAGTTCTTC	CASSPNRGGQYNEQFF
NA	NA	TRBV14	TRBJ2-1	TGTGCCAGCAGCCAAGTACGGCTAGCGTACGATGAGCAGTTCTTC	CASSQVRLAYDEQFF
few	NA	TRBV29-1	TRBJ1-1	TGCAGCGTTTTTTCTGTCACTGAAGCTTTCTTT	CSVFSVTEAFF
NA	TRBD2	TRBV2	TRBJ2-5	TGTGCCAGCAGTGAAGGGGCTAGCGGGGGACGAGAGACCCAGTACTTC	CASSEGASGGRETQYF
NA	NA	TRBV5-6	TRBJ1-4	TGTGCCAGCAGCTTACGTATGTCCGGGGATCGAACTAATGAAAAACTGTTTTTT	CASSLRMSGDRTNEKLFF
NA	TRBD1	TRBV5-1	TRBJ2-1	TGCGCCAGCACCGGACAGGTAGCCTACAATGAGCAGTTCTTC	CASTGQVAYNEQFF
once	NA	TRBV5-1	TRBJ2-7	TGCGCCAGCAGACCCGACAGGCCGTCCTACGAGCAGTACTTC	CASRPDRPSYEQYF
NA	TRBD1	TRBV27	TRBJ1-1	TGTGCCAGCAGTCCAATTGACAGGGTTGGGTACACTGAAGCTTTCTTT	CASSPIDRVGYTEAFF
once	NA	TRBV7-3	TRBJ1-4	TGTGCCAGCAGCTTATTCGTTCCATTTGAGGGCGTTGAGACTACAACTAATGAAAAACTGTTTTTT	CASSLFVPFEGVETTTNEKLFF
few	NA	TRBV2	TRBJ2-5	TGTGCCAGCAGTGTTCAGGTTGGGACCCAGTACTTC	CASSVQVGTQYF
few	NA	TRBV11-2	TRBJ1-6	TGTGCCAGCAGCTTAGCACGCGGTTCACCCCTCCACTTT	CASSLARGSPLHF
NA	NA	TRBV30	TRBJ1-6	TGTGCCGGGAGTGTACGGGTCTCGGTTTATTCACCCCTCCACTTT	CAGSVRVSVYSPLHF
NA	TRBD1	TRBV28	TRBJ1-5	TGTGCCAGCAACCCGACAGGGCTGCGTAGCAATCAGCCCCAGCATTTT	CASNPTGLRSNQPQHF
once	NA	TRBV7-9	TRBJ1-6	TGTGCCAGCAGCTTTGGGGGGAATTCACCCCTCCACTTT	CASSFGGNSPLHF